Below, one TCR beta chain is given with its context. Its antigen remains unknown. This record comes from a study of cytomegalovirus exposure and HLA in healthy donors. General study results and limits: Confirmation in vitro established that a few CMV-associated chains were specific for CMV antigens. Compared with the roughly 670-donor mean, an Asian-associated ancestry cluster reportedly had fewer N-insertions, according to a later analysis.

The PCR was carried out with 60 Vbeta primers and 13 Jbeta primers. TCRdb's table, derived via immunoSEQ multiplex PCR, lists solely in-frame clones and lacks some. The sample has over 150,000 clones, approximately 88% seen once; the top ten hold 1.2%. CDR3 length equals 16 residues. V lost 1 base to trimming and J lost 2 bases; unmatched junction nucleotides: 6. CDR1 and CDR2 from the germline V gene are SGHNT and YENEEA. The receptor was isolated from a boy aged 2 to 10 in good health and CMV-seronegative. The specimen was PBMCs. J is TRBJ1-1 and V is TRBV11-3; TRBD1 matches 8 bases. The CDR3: CASSLGGTGPNTEAFF. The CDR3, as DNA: TGTGCCAGCAGCTTAGGGGGGACAGGCCCCAACACTGAAGCTTTCTTT.